This T cell receptor (beta chain) was recovered during a study of CD4 T cells in relation to SARS-CoV-2 and coronaviruses. Turning to the study itself: TCR beta CDR3s were sequenced after approximately 9-day antigen culture of PBMCs. Crossreactive spike epitopes shared across donors were mapped to their HLA restriction. General study points: No donor gave both pre-pandemic and post-infection samples.

The method was immunoSEQ multiplex PCR; TCRdb's version includes in-frame clones alone and lacks a portion of them. This repertoire shows about 41,000 clones, over 75% found once; its top ten account for roughly 1.2%. Only one count was recorded for this clone. The antigen is undetermined. V lost 7 bases and J lost 2; bases outside the gene matches: 6. The CDR3 loop spans 14 amino acids. CDR1 is MDHEN and CDR2 is SYDVKM in the germline V gene. The receptor comes from an adult with COVID-19. The sample was naive CD4+ T cells from PBMCs, cultured in vitro. Documented subset: naive CD4+ T cells isolated by negative enrichment. V usage is TRBV28 and J usage is TRBJ2-7; 9 bases match TRBD1. Here the CDR3 reads CASTPGTGTYEQYF. In DNA, the CDR3 is TGTGCCAGCACCCCGGGGACAGGGACCTACGAGCAGTACTTC. The whole variable domain, filled in from reference TRBV28 and TRBJ2-7, reads DVKVTQSSRYLVKRTGEKVFLECVQDMDHENMFWYRQDPGLGLRLIYFSYDVKMKEKGDIPEGYSVSREKKERFSLILESASTNQTSMYLCASTPGTGTYEQYFGPGTRLTVT.